This entry concerns a single T cell receptor (beta chain). The record originates from a study of cytomegalovirus exposure and HLA in healthy donors. The PCR employed 60 Vbeta primers together with 13 Jbeta primers. Libraries were prepared by immunoSEQ multiplex PCR; TCRdb keeps only in-frame clonotypes and omits some of them. The profile covers around 90,000 clones, with roughly 85% appearing a single time and around 7.4% taken by the ten largest. Looked up from germline, CDR1 is SGHVS and CDR2 is FNYEAQ. The CDR3 runs to 16 residues. Unmatched junction bases numbered 9, after V lost 4 bases and J lost 4 bases.

The sequencing sample was made of PBMCs. The rearrangement uses TRBV7-6 and TRBJ2-5, with 10 nucleotides matching TRBD1. This receptor was identified in a man aged 40-50 years in good health and CMV-seropositive. The CDR3 DNA follows: TGTGCCAGCAGCTCCCCGACAGGGGGCGCGGGAGAGACCCAGTACTTC. Translated, it gives CASSSPTGGAGETQYF.